A single sample gave rise to the 11 T cell receptor beta chains below, sequenced in a study of shared clonotypes between healthy human individuals. Profiling relied on immunoSEQ multiplex PCR, and the TCRdb table lists in-frame clones only, not all of them. This table has 950,000 to 1,100,000 clones, about 80% appearing once. Sequencing input: memory CD4+ T cells sorted from blood. Subset here: CD45RA-negative fraction. Every receptor here comes from a man aged 18 to 29 in good health.

The chain joins TRBV10-3 to TRBJ1-4, with unresolved D. Germline V gene sequence: CDR1 ENHRY, CDR2 SYGVKD. The CDR3 has 15 amino acids. V was cut by 0 bases and J by 1 base, with 6 bases left in between. CDR3: CAISESSVTNEKLFF. CDR3 DNA sequence: TGTGCCATCAGTGAGTCGAGTGTAACTAATGAAAAACTGTTTTTT.

This clone was counted a few times. The CDR3 region has the DNA TGTGCCTGGAGTCCTTACACGAACACTGAAGCTTTCTTT. Translation: CAWSPYTNTEAFF. The chain is built from TRBV30 and TRBJ1-1; D call uncertain. The CDR3 consists of 13 residues. The germline gives CDR1 GTSNPN, CDR2 SVGIG (reference sequence). Between the trimmed V and J ends, which lost 2 bases and 1 base, there was a span of 8 bases.

This chain connects TRBV29-1 to TRBJ2-2; D may be TRBD1 (6 bases). CDR3 length: 13 residues. V lost 5 bases, J lost 3 bases, and 10 bases lay in between. The germline V gene encodes CDR1 SQVTM and CDR2 ANQGSEA. CDR3: CSVQGSDTGELFF. As DNA, the CDR3 is TGCAGCGTTCAGGGGTCGGACACCGGGGAGCTGTTTTTT.

The chain has TRBV2 and TRBJ1-2, with D unclear. This CDR3 comprises 12 residues. Germline V gene data show CDR1 as SNHLY and CDR2 as FYNNEI. V was cut by 6 bases and J by 5 bases, with 10 bases left in between. CDR3 DNA: TGTGCCAGCAGCGGAACGGTATATGGCTACACCTTC. It yields the protein CASSGTVYGYTF.

About this clone itself: Just one base apart from a much larger clone, this may be a read error. DNA of the CDR3: TGTGCCAGCAGCCCGCGGACAGGGGCGAACACCGGGGAGCTGTTTTTT. It codes for CASSPRTGANTGELFF. The chain combines TRBV14 with TRBJ2-2, with TRBD1 identical over 9 bases. J lost 0 bases, V lost 4 bases, and 3 bases had no gene match. The V gene's germline CDR1 is SGHDN and CDR2 FVKESK. The CDR3 spans 16 residues.

The CDR3 reads CASGGGRVNTQYF. CDR3 nucleotide sequence: TGTGCCAGCGGCGGGGGGAGGGTAAATACGCAGTATTTT. The chain uses TRBV2 and TRBJ2-3; 8 bases line up with TRBD2. With V trimmed by 8 bases and J by 7 bases, 8 bases remained unmatched. Germline V gene data show CDR1 as SNHLY and CDR2 as FYNNEI. The CDR3 consists of 13 residues.

About this clone itself: Different DNA sequences within this sample yield the same CDR3. This sequence joins TRBV9 and TRBJ2-3; D possibly matches TRBD1 or TRBD2 (6 bases each). Trimming removed 3 bases at V and 0 bases at J, with 11 bases between. Germline CDR1 SGDLS, CDR2 YYNGEE. There are 15 residues in the CDR3. Here the CDR3 reads CASSAGGGSTDTQYF. The CDR3 DNA follows: TGTGCCAGCAGCGCCGGGGGCGGGAGCACAGATACGCAGTATTTT.

Only one count was recorded for this clone. The genes are TRBV20-1 and TRBJ1-2; D is unclear. The V and J ends lost 3 bases and 5 bases respectively, with 7 bases between them. The germline CDR1 and CDR2 sequences are DFQATT and SNEGSKA (reference sequence). This CDR3 region has 11 residues. For the CDR3, the DNA is TGCAGTGCTAGTGGGGTTTATGGCTACACCTTC. It yields the protein CSASGVYGYTF.

The V gene is TRBV4-1, the J gene TRBJ1-2; D is ambiguous. V lost 9 bases and J lost 1, with 21 bases in between. This CDR3 is 16 amino acids long. The V gene's germline CDR1 is MGHRA and CDR2 YSYEKL. Here the CDR3 reads CASNRDPGYINYGYTF. As DNA, the CDR3 is TGCGCCAGTAACCGGGATCCGGGGTATATTAACTATGGCTACACCTTC.

The V call is TRBV29-1, the J call TRBJ1-4; perhaps TRBD1 as D (5 bases). Germline values: CDR1 SQVTM, CDR2 ANQGSEA. The CDR3 contains 13 residues. V was shortened by 7 bases and J by 2 bases, with 11 bases between the two germline ends. The CDR3 DNA reads as TGCAGCGCCGGTGGGGGTACTAATGAAAAACTGTTTTTT. This encodes CSAGGGTNEKLFF.

The chain joins TRBV5-6 to TRBJ2-7; TRBD1 aligns across 9 bases. Germline V CDR1 and CDR2: SGHDT, YYEEEE. CDR3 length: 14 residues. Unmatched junction bases numbered 5, after V lost 5 bases and J lost 2 bases. The CDR3 is CASSLRTGAYEQYF. CDR3 bases: TGTGCCAGCAGTTTGAGGACAGGGGCCTACGAGCAGTACTTC.